This TCR beta chain is drawn from a study of shared clonotypes between healthy human individuals. Germline CDR1 is SGHTA and CDR2 is FQGNSA. V was clipped by 7 bases and J by 4 bases, with 16 bases between them. The CDR3 is made up of 14 amino acids. Generated by immunoSEQ multiplex PCR, the TCRdb table keeps only in-frame clones and is missing some. The repertoire holds approximately 2,000,000 clones, less than 95% seen once, with 0.3% to 0.4% in the top ten. The V and J genes are TRBV7-2 and TRBJ2-5, with D perhaps TRBD2 (5 bases). Sequencing was performed on naive CD4+ T cells from PBMCs. Subset in this sample: CD45RA+ positively selected. The receptor's source is a man between 18 and 29 years old in good health. Some clones in this sample may be carry-over from other donors' samples. The CDR3, as DNA: TGTGCCAGCACCCCAGGTCGAAGCGGAGAGACCCAGTACTTC. Translation gives CASTPGRSGETQYF.